Shown below are 8 T cell receptor beta chains from a single sample sequenced in a study of T-cell memory formation after mild COVID-19. MiXCR, run by TCRdb on the 5' RACE reads, gives a single entry per CDR3 protein. The table has roughly 250,000 distinct CDR3 sequences, 15% to 20% seen once. Sequencing used PBMCs or a T cell subset sorted from them (not recorded which). All receptors derive from a man aged 18 to 30 who had mild COVID-19 (a few samples of this study predate the infection). Cell type and time point are not known.

This rearrangement joins TRBV5-1 to TRBJ1-5, with D possibly matching TRBD1 (6 bases). The V gene lost 4 bases and the J gene lost 2 bases, with 13 bases spanning the gap. Germline V gene data show CDR1 as SGHRS and CDR2 as YFSETQ. The length of the CDR3 is 15 residues. CDR3 nucleotide sequence: TGCGCCAGCAGCCCTGGGGCAGGGGGCAATCAGCCCCAGCATTTT. It codes for CASSPGAGGNQPQHF.

This clonotype turned up a few times. V gene TRBV3-1 combines with J gene TRBJ1-6; 8 nucleotides match TRBD1. CDR1 and CDR2 from the germline V gene are LGHDT and YNNKEL (reference sequence). After removal of 1 base from V and 9 bases from J, the junction contained 2 bases not matched to a gene. This CDR3 region has 14 residues. CDR3 loop: CASSQAQGASPLHF. The DNA for the CDR3 is TGTGCCAGCAGCCAAGCCCAGGGGGCTTCACCCCTCCACTTT.

V is TRBV28 and J is TRBJ1-5; the D gene is possibly TRBD1 (6 bases). The germline gives CDR1 MDHEN, CDR2 SYDVKM. Trimming removed 3 bases at V and 5 bases at J, with 11 bases between. The CDR3 sequence is 14 residues long. CDR3 sequence (DNA): TGTGCCAGCAGTTTGGCACAGGGAGATCAGCCCCAGCATTTT. Amino acids: CASSLAQGDQPQHF.

This chain joins TRBV9 and TRBJ2-5; weak D call: TRBD2 (5 bases). Germline CDR1 and CDR2: SGDLS and YYNGEE. With 2 bases removed from V and 5 bases from J, the gap between germline ends came to 10 bases. The CDR3 has 13 amino acids. CDR3 region: CASSVLSGETQYF. CDR3 DNA sequence: TGTGCCAGCAGCGTCTTATCGGGGGAGACCCAGTACTTC.

Concerning this clonotype: This may stem from a read error, because a much larger clone lies one nucleotide away. The CDR3 region has the DNA TGTGCCAGCAGCAAGGACAGCACAGATACGCAGTATTTT. Translation: CASSKDSTDTQYF. The chain joins TRBV7-9 to TRBJ2-3; D is ambiguous. The length of the CDR3 is 13 residues. Looked up from germline, CDR1 is SEHNR and CDR2 is FQNEAQ (reference sequence). V was trimmed by 5 bases and J by 0 bases, leaving 6 bases between them.

The gene calls are TRBV18 and TRBJ1-2; D perhaps matches TRBD1 (5 bases). This CDR3 has 13 residues. Trimming removed 3 bases from V and 5 bases from J, with 10 bases in between. Germline assignment: CDR1 KGHSH and CDR2 LQKENI. The DNA for the CDR3 is TGTGCCAGCTCACCGGGACGGCCTTATGGCTACACCTTC. Amino acid sequence: CASSPGRPYGYTF.

This chain connects TRBV24-1 to TRBJ2-7; D possibly corresponds to TRBD1 (5 bases). This CDR3 has 14 amino acids. The germline V gene encodes CDR1 KGHDR and CDR2 SFDVKD. Trimming shortened V by 6 bases and J by 1 base, and 12 bases separated the two germline ends. CDR3 nucleotides: TGTGCCACCAGTTCCTGGCAGGGATCCTACGAGCAGTACTTC. Its protein product is CATSSWQGSYEQYF.

The rearrangement joins TRBV30 to TRBJ2-7; tentative D call: TRBD1 (6 bases). Trimming removed 2 bases at V and 4 bases at J, with 6 bases between. CDR3 length: 11 amino acids. Germline loops: CDR1 GTSNPN, CDR2 SVGIG (reference sequence). DNA for the CDR3: TGTGCCTGGAGTAGGGGGTACGAGCAGTACTTC. This sequence encodes CAWSRGYEQYF.